The table lists the clone carrying this T cell receptor beta chain with many counts. Its antigen is unknown. CDR1 is SQVTM and CDR2 is ANQGSEA in the germline V gene. Trimming cost V 6 bases and J 6 bases, with 12 bases left between them. This CDR3 has 12 residues. Each CDR3 protein is one row after TCRdb ran MiXCR on the 5' RACE reads. The sample shows 500,000 to 650,000 distinct CDR3 sequences, under 8.5% of them seen only once. These data are taken from a study of identical twins. Overall study findings and caveats: Findings depended on cross-sectional statistics rather than tracking the same donors. Beta out-of-frame sequences displayed a weaker excess of sharing between twins.

This sample was shared with a second study, whose subject was yellow fever vaccine responses in identical twins.

The source of this sequence is a woman aged 18-29 years in good health. This chain joins TRBV29-1 and TRBJ1-5, with D possibly TRBD1 on 6 matching bases. The material sequenced was PBMCs. CDR3 coding DNA: TGCAGCGTAGGGACAAGTAGTCAGCCCCAGCATTTT. Its protein is CSVGTSSQPQHF.